The 3 T cell receptor beta chains below all came from one sample that was sequenced in a study of blood T cell repertoires in COVID-19. This table comes from immunoSEQ multiplex PCR, and its TCRdb copy is limited to in-frame clones, with some not included. The profile covers tens of thousands of clones, with just under 90% appearing a single time and 6% to 6.5% taken by the ten largest. The sequenced sample was peripheral blood. These receptors all come from a woman in her fifties or sixties with COVID-19, enrolled during active disease.

This chain connects TRBV6-6 to TRBJ1-1, with a possible D match to TRBD1 (5 bases). The CDR3 has 14 amino acids. The germline V gene encodes CDR1 MNHNY and CDR2 SVGAGI (reference sequence). V was shortened by 2 bases and J by 4 bases, with 11 bases between the two germline ends. This CDR3 reads CASSYRGEITEAFF. The CDR3 DNA reads TGTGCCAGCAGTTACAGGGGTGAGATCACTGAAGCTTTCTTT.

The V call is TRBV2, the J call TRBJ2-6, with D possibly TRBD1 on 5 matching bases. There are 14 residues in the CDR3. Trimming left V 11 bases short and J 1 base short, with 12 bases between. The germline gives CDR1 SNHLY, CDR2 FYNNEI. The DNA for the CDR3 is TGTGCCGGGGTAGGGGCTTCTGGGGCCAACGTCCTGACTTTC. This translates into CAGVGASGANVLTF.

The chain has TRBV27 and TRBJ2-1; 10 nucleotides match TRBD2. This CDR3 is 15 amino acids long. With 5 bases clipped from V and 7 bases from J, the junction kept 8 bases outside the gene matches. CDR1 is MNHEY and CDR2 is SMNVEV in the germline V gene (reference sequence). The CDR3 nucleotides read TGTGCCAGCAGTACCAAGCGGGAGGGCCGGAATGAGCAGTTCTTC. It specifies CASSTKREGRNEQFF.